The 15 T cell receptor beta chains reported below all come from one sample, sequenced in a study of blood T cell repertoires in COVID-19. Data came from immunoSEQ multiplex PCR; TCRdb stores just in-frame clones and leaves some out. The sample shows 110,000 to 150,000 clones, around nine tenths of them seen only once. The sample consisted of peripheral blood. Receptors originate from a man in his sixties with active or convalescent COVID-19.

The chain couples TRBV5-1 to TRBJ2-7; 8 bases match TRBD2. The CDR3 totals 15 residues. The germline gives CDR1 SGHRS, CDR2 YFSETQ. The trim removed 0 bases at V and 3 bases at J, leaving 5 bases unmatched. Here the CDR3 DNA reads TGCGCCAGCAGCTTGGGGACTAGCATGAACTACGAGCAGTACTTC. The encoded protein is CASSLGTSMNYEQYF.

The chain carries TRBV7-9 and TRBJ2-3; TRBD1 matches 7 bases. Looked up from germline, CDR1 is SEHNR and CDR2 is FQNEAQ (reference sequence). J gave up 1 base and V 2 bases, and 0 bases lay outside the gene matches. The CDR3 extends over 14 amino acids. CDR3 sequence: CASSLTGGTDTQYF. DNA of the CDR3: TGTGCCAGCAGCTTAACAGGGGGCACAGATACGCAGTATTTT.

In DNA form, the CDR3 reads TGTGCCAGCAGCGCTTACAGGGGGAACACTGAAGCTTTCTTT. Translation gives CASSAYRGNTEAFF. The V call is TRBV9, the J call TRBJ1-1; 7 bases are shared with TRBD1. CDR1 and CDR2 (germline): SGDLS, YYNGEE. Losses at the gene ends were 3 bases for V and 1 base for J; bases not matched to a gene: 3. The CDR3 runs 14 residues.

A single count supports this clone. V and J are TRBV25-1 and TRBJ2-1; 11 nucleotides align to TRBD1. This CDR3 comprises 17 residues. CDR1 MGHDK and CDR2 SYGVNS come from the germline V gene. V shed 5 bases and J 3 bases; nucleotides not matched to a gene: 9. CDR3 coding DNA: TGTGCCAGCAGTCCGCGACCCGGGACAGGGGGCTACAATGAGCAGTTCTTC. Its translation: CASSPRPGTGGYNEQFF.

This sequence joins TRBV28 and TRBJ2-5; D might be TRBD1 (6 bases). V was pared by 6 bases and J by 5 bases, with 10 bases between. The CDR3 contains 12 residues. Germline V gene data show CDR1 as MDHEN and CDR2 as SYDVKM. The CDR3 region is CASRPGVETQYF. In nucleotides, the CDR3 is TGTGCCAGCAGACCAGGGGTGGAGACCCAGTACTTC.

In DNA form, the CDR3 reads TGCGCCAGCAGCTTCCGGACTAGCCTTTTCGATGAGCAGTTCTTC. This gives the protein CASSFRTSLFDEQFF. The chain carries TRBV5-1 and TRBJ2-1; 8 nucleotides match TRBD2. The ends lost 2 bases at V and 8 bases at J; junction bases unmatched: 9. This CDR3 region has 15 residues. CDR1 SGHRS and CDR2 YFSETQ come from the germline V gene.

The chain uses TRBV12-3 or TRBV12-4 and TRBJ1-5; unclear D gene. The CDR3 covers 13 residues. V dropped 4 bases and J dropped 3 bases, with 7 bases sitting between them. The CDR3 DNA reads TGTGCCAGCAGTTCTCTAGTCAATCAGCCCCAGCATTTT. Translating gives CASSSLVNQPQHF.

The chain uses TRBV19 and TRBJ2-4, with 8 bases matching TRBD1. The CDR3 extends over 17 amino acids. J gave up 1 base and V 1 base, and 6 bases lay outside the gene matches. Germline V gives CDR1 LNHDA, CDR2 SQIVND (reference sequence). The CDR3 reads CASSIGSGGLAKNIQYF. CDR3 bases: TGTGCCAGTAGTATAGGGTCAGGGGGCTTGGCCAAAAACATTCAGTACTTC.

The chain carries TRBV7-2 and TRBJ2-1, with D perhaps matching TRBD1 (5 bases). The CDR3 contains 14 residues. V dropped 5 bases and J dropped 6 bases, with 14 bases sitting between them. Germline V gene lookup returns CDR1 SGHTA and CDR2 FQGNSA. CDR3 sequence (DNA): TGTGCCAGCAGCCCTCGACAGATTACCAATGAGCAGTTCTTC. As protein: CASSPRQITNEQFF.

The CDR3 bases are TGTGCCAGCAGCCCCTCGGGTAACTATGGCTACACCTTC. Amino acids: CASSPSGNYGYTF. The chain is built from TRBV11-2 and TRBJ1-2; D gene uncertain. V was clipped by 5 bases and J by 1 base, with 8 bases between them. Germline CDR1 SGHAT, CDR2 FQNNGV. The CDR3 has 13 amino acids.

This chain links TRBV6-6 with TRBJ1-2; 7 bases fit TRBD1. Germline trimming cut 5 bases from V and 8 bases from J; bases unmatched to any gene: 11. Germline CDR1 and CDR2: MNHNY and SVGAGI (reference sequence). CDR3 length equals 14 residues. This chain's CDR3 is CASSPFATGDGYTF. CDR3 in DNA: TGTGCCAGCAGTCCTTTTGCTACAGGGGACGGCTACACCTTC.

The CDR3 DNA sequence: TGTGCCAGCAGCCCACGGCTAGCGGGGACGTCCTACAATGAGCAGTTCTTC. This encodes CASSPRLAGTSYNEQFF. This chain uses TRBV3-1 (or the pseudogene TRBV3-2) with TRBJ2-1, with 9 nucleotides matching TRBD2. V was pared by 4 bases and J by 1 base, with 8 bases of the junction left unmatched. The CDR3 sequence is 17 residues long. Germline lookup yields CDR1 LGHDT and CDR2 YNNKEL (reference sequence).

The genes are TRBV7-9 and TRBJ2-7, with D perhaps matching TRBD2 (6 bases). The CDR3 is made up of 17 amino acids. Looked up from germline, CDR1 is SEHNR and CDR2 is FQNEAQ (reference sequence). Deletions cut 5 bases from V and 2 bases from J, with 22 bases between. The CDR3 protein is CASSPPGVEGAAYEQYF. CDR3 nucleotides: TGTGCCAGCAGCCCCCCGGGAGTGGAGGGCGCAGCCTACGAGCAGTACTTC.

This clone was seen once. The V and J genes are TRBV28 and TRBJ2-3; TRBD2 might be the D (5 bases). Trimming shortened V by 7 bases and J by 3 bases, and 11 bases separated the two germline ends. Germline CDR1 and CDR2: MDHEN and SYDVKM. This CDR3 spans 13 amino acids. CDR3 sequence (DNA): TGTGCCAGCAAAGAGGGTTCAACAGATACGCAGTATTTT. Amino acids: CASKEGSTDTQYF.

The chain is built from TRBV7-9 and TRBJ1-1, with D tentatively TRBD1 (5 bases). Trimming stripped 7 bases from V and 2 bases from J, with 11 bases between. The CDR3 is 13 amino acids. The germline V gene has CDR1 SEHNR and CDR2 FQNEAQ (reference sequence). The CDR3 DNA sequence: TGTGCCAGCATCCGGGGGGGAAACACTGAAGCTTTCTTT. Amino acids: CASIRGGNTEAFF.